This passage covers 4 T cell receptor beta chains from one sample sequenced in a study of response to subunit inactivated influenza vaccine. TCRdb recomputed calls from the RT-PCR reads with MiXCR, one row per CDR3 protein. Of approximately 700,000 distinct CDR3 sequences listed, 11% to 15% are singletons. Source: PBMCs from blood, taken roughly 2 weeks before vaccination. The receptors were gathered from a man aged 50-59 years who received an inactivated influenza vaccine.

This rearrangement joins TRBV5-1 to TRBJ2-7, with 10 bases that match TRBD2. The CDR3 contains 13 residues. CDR1 is SGHRS, CDR2 YFSETQ, per germline. V lost 5 bases to trimming and J lost 5 bases; unmatched junction nucleotides: 4. DNA of the CDR3: TGCGCCAGCAGTCCTAGCGGGAGAGACGAGCAGTACTTC. As protein: CASSPSGRDEQYF.

There are a few counts of this clonotype. The V gene is TRBV20-1, the J gene TRBJ2-2; D is unclear. Germline CDR1 and CDR2: DFQATT and SNEGSKA (reference sequence). This CDR3 comprises 14 residues. Trimming stripped 0 bases from V and 2 bases from J, with 7 bases between. DNA of the CDR3: TGCAGTGCTAGAGATAACAGCAACACCGGGGAGCTGTTTTTT. It translates to CSARDNSNTGELFF.

In this sample, this clonotype turned up a few times. The chain links TRBV7-9 to TRBJ1-1; the D is unclear. The CDR3 is made up of 13 amino acids. V was cut by 1 base and J by 10 bases, with 13 bases left in between. Per germline, CDR1 SEHNR and CDR2 FQNEAQ (reference sequence). The CDR3 DNA reads as TGTGCCAGCAGCTTAGGGCATTCCACGGGAGCTTTCTTT. Its translation: CASSLGHSTGAFF.

This clonotype was detected a few times. The J gene is TRBJ1-3, the V gene TRBV7-8; 7 nucleotides line up with TRBD1. With V trimmed by 3 bases and J by 0 bases, 8 bases remained unmatched. This CDR3 has 17 residues. Germline CDR1 SGHVS, CDR2 FQNEAQ. The CDR3 DNA sequence: TGTGCCAGCAGCTTGAGATGGGACAGTCTCTCTGGAAACACCATATATTTT. It translates to CASSLRWDSLSGNTIYF.